Listed here are 9 T cell receptor beta chains from one sample, sequenced in a study of T cells after yellow fever vaccination. From the 5' RACE reads, TCRdb called clonotypes with MiXCR, one entry per CDR3 protein. The repertoire holds about 150,000 distinct CDR3 sequences, with under 8% as singletons. The sample consisted of CD4+ T cells sorted from PBMCs, taken 10 days after the yellow fever booster vaccination. All receptors come from a man aged 25 to 40 who received the YFV17D yellow fever vaccine.

The sample holds many counts of this clonotype. The chain has TRBV7-2 and TRBJ2-5; 14 nucleotides line up with TRBD2. The CDR3 loop spans 14 amino acids. V gave up 4 bases and J gave up 10 bases; unmatched junction bases: 5. Germline V gene data show CDR1 as SGHTA and CDR2 as FQGNSA. The CDR3 DNA follows: TGTGCCAGCAGCTCGGGACTAGCGGGAGAGGACCAGTACTTC. As protein: CASSSGLAGEDQYF.

This clonotype appeared a single time. A single base separates this from a much larger clone, so it may be a read error. The chain links TRBV20-1 to TRBJ1-2, with TRBD1 matching over 9 bases. Germline assignment: CDR1 DFQATT and CDR2 SNEGSKA (reference sequence). This CDR3 spans 16 amino acids. DNA for the CDR3: TGCTGTGCTAGATCCAAAGGAGGACAGGGGCTTACTGGCTACACCTTC. Its protein product is CCARSKGGQGLTGYTF.

This clonotype has a count of ten or more. The chain combines TRBV20-1 with TRBJ2-1; 16 nucleotides agree with TRBD2. Germline V gene sequence: CDR1 DFQATT, CDR2 SNEGSKA (reference sequence). Trimming removed 6 bases from V and 10 bases from J; junction bases left unmatched: 6. CDR3 length equals 14 residues. CDR3 sequence reads: CSAGTSGRAKEQFF. The CDR3 region has the DNA TGCAGTGCAGGGACTAGCGGGAGGGCTAAGGAGCAGTTCTTC.

The rearrangement uses TRBV6-1 and TRBJ2-4, with D possibly being TRBD2 (6 bases). The CDR3 runs to 15 residues. The V end lost 5 bases, the J end lost 4 bases, and 15 bases lay between the germline ends. Germline values: CDR1 MNHNS, CDR2 SASEGT. DNA for the CDR3: TGTGCCAGCAGTCCGCCGGGACGGGGGAAAAACATTCAGTACTTC. Its translation: CASSPPGRGKNIQYF.

This clonotype was found many times. This chain joins TRBV11-2 and TRBJ2-7, with 12 positions matching TRBD2. The CDR3 is 19 residues long. V lost 1 base to trimming and J lost 0 bases; unmatched junction nucleotides: 10. Germline CDR1 SGHAT, CDR2 FQNNGV. CDR3 residues: CASSLGASGRATFSYEQYF. The CDR3 region has the DNA TGTGCCAGCAGCTTAGGGGCTAGCGGGAGGGCCACCTTCTCCTACGAGCAGTACTTC. Variable domain in full (rest from reference TRBV11-2 and TRBJ2-7): EAGVAQSPRYKIIEKRQSVAFWCNPISGHATLYWYQQILGQGPKLLIQFQNNGVVDDSQLPKDRFSAERLKGVDSTLKIQPAKLEDSAVYLCASSLGASGRATFSYEQYFGPGTRLTVT.

This clonotype has a count of ten or more. The chain employs TRBV28 and TRBJ2-7; D possibly corresponds to TRBD1 (6 bases). This CDR3 has 12 amino acids. CDR1 is MDHEN and CDR2 is SYDVKM in the germline V gene. V lost 10 bases and J 0 bases, leaving 10 bases between the germline ends. The CDR3 DNA reads as TGTGCCACAACAGGGATCTCCTACGAGCAGTACTTC. Encoded protein: CATTGISYEQYF.

This clonotype appeared a few times. CDR3 sequence reads: CASSPLQGTYEQYF. The CDR3 nucleotides are TGTGCCAGCAGCCCCCTACAGGGAACCTACGAGCAGTACTTC. The V call is TRBV7-2, the J call TRBJ2-7; tentative D call: TRBD1 (6 bases). Germline V gene sequence: CDR1 SGHTA, CDR2 FQGNSA. V was pared by 5 bases and J by 2 bases, with 13 bases between. This CDR3 contains 14 residues.

The J gene is TRBJ2-5, the V gene TRBV19; weak D call: TRBD1 (6 bases). From germline, CDR1 is LNHDA and CDR2 SQIVND (reference sequence). Trimming shortened V by 2 bases and J by 3 bases, and 10 bases separated the two germline ends. This CDR3 is 14 amino acids long. The CDR3 DNA sequence: TGTGCCAGTAGTATACGGGACATGAAAGAGACCCAGTACTTC. This encodes CASSIRDMKETQYF.

This clonotype was observed a few times. V usage is TRBV7-2 and J usage is TRBJ2-3, with D tentatively TRBD1 (5 bases). The CDR3 loop spans 15 amino acids. Trimming stripped 4 bases from V and 4 bases from J, with 15 bases between. From germline, CDR1 is SGHTA and CDR2 FQGNSA. The CDR3: CASSWGPPGADTQYF. In DNA, the CDR3 is TGTGCCAGCAGCTGGGGCCCGCCCGGCGCAGATACGCAGTATTTT.